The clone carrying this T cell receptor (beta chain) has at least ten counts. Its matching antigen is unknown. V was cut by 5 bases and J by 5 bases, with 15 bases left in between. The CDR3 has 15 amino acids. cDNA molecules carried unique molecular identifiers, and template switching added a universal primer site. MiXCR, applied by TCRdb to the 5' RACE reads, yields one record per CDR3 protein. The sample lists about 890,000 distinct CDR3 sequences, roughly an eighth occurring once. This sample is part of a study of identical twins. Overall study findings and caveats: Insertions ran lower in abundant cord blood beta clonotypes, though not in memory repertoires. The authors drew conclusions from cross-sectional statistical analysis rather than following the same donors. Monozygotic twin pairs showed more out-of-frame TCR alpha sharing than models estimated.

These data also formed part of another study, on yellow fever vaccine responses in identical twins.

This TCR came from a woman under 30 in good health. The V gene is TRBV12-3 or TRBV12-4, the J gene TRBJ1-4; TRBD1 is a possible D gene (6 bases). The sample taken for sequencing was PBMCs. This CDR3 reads CASSQTGLANEKLFF. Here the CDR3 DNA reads TGTGCCAGCAGTCAAACAGGGCTAGCGAATGAAAAACTGTTTTTT.